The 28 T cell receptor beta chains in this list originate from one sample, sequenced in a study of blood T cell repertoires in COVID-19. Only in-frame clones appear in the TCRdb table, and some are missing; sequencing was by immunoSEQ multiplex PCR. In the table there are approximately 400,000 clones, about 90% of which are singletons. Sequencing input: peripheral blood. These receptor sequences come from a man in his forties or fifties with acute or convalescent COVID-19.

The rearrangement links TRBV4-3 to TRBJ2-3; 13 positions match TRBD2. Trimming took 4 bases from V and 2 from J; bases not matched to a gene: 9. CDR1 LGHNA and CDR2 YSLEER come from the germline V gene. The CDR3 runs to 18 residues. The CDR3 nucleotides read TGCGCCAGCAGCCCCCGGACTAGCGGGGGCCATTCCACAGATACGCAGTATTTT. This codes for CASSPRTSGGHSTDTQYF.

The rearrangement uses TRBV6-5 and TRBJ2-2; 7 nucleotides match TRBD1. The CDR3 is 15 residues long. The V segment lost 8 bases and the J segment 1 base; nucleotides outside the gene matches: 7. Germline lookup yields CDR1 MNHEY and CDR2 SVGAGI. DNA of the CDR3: TGTGCCAGCGGATCGGGACAGTTGAACACCGGGGAGCTGTTTTTT. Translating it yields CASGSGQLNTGELFF.

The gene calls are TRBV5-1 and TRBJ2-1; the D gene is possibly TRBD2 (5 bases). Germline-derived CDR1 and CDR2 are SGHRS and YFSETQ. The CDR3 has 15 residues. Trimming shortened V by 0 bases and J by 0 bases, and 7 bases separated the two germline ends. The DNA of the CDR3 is TGCGCCAGCAGCTTGGTCGCGGGCTCCTACAATGAGCAGTTCTTC. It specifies CASSLVAGSYNEQFF.

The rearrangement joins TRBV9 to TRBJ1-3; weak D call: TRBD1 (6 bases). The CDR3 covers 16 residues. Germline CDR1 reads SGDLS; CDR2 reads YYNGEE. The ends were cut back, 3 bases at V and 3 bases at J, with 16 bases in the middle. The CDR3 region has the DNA TGTGCCAGCAGCGGTGTACAGGGTGCGGGTGGAAACACCATATATTTT. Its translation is CASSGVQGAGGNTIYF. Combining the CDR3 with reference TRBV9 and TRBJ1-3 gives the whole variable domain DSGVTQTPKHLITATGQRVTLRCSPRSGDLSVYWYQQSLDQGLQFLIQYYNGEERAKGNILERFSAQQFPDLHSELNLSSLELGDSALYFCASSGVQGAGGNTIYFGEGSWLTVV.

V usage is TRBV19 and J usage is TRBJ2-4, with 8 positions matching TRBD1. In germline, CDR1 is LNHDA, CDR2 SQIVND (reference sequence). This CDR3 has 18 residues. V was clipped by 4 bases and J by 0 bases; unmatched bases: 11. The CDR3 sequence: CASSNGQGTYLAKNIQYF. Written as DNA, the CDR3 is TGTGCCAGTAGTAACGGACAGGGAACATATCTAGCCAAAAACATTCAGTACTTC.

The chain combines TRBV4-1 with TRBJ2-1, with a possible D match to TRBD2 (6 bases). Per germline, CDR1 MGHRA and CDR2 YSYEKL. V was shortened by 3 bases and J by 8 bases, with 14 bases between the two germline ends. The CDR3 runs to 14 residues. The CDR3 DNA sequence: TGCGCCAGCAGCCACCCCTGGGGGGACGATGAGCAGTTCTTC. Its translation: CASSHPWGDDEQFF.

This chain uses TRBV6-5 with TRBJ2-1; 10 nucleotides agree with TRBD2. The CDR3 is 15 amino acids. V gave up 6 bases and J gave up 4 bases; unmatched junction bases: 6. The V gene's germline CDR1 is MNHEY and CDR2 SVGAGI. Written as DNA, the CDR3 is TGTGCCAGCAGGTCAGCGGGGGGGAGATACAATGAGCAGTTCTTC. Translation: CASRSAGGRYNEQFF.

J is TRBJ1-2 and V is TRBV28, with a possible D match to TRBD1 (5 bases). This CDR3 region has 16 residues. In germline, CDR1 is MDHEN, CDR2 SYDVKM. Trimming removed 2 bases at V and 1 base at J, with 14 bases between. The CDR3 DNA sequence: TGTGCCAGCAGTTTAATGGGGCAGGAGATTAACTATGGCTACACCTTC. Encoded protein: CASSLMGQEINYGYTF.

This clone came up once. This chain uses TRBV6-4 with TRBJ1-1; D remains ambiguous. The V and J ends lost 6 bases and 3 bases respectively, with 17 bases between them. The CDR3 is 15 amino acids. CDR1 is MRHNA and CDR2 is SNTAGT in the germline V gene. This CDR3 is CASRTQPSEDTEAFF. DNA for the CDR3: TGTGCCAGCAGAACCCAACCGTCTGAGGACACTGAAGCTTTCTTT.

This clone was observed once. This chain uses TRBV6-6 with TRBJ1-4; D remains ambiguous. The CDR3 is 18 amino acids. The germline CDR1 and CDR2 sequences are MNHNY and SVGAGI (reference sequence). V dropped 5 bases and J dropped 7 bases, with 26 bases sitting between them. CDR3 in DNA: TGTGCCAGCAGTCTATCCTATGGACTTGGGTCTGGGAGTGAAAAACTGTTTTTT. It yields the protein CASSLSYGLGSGSEKLFF.

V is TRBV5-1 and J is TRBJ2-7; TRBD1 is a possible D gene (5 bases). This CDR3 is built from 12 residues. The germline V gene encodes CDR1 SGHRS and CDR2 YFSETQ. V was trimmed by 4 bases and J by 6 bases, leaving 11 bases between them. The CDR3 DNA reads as TGCGCCAGCAGCAAAGGGGTGGGCGAGCAGTACTTC. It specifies CASSKGVGEQYF. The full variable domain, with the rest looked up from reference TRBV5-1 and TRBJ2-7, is KAGVTQTPRYLIKTRGQQVTLSCSPISGHRSVSWYQQTPGQGLQFLFEYFSETQRNKGNFPGRFSGRQFSNSRSEMNVSTLELGDSALYLCASSKGVGEQYFGPGTRLTVT.

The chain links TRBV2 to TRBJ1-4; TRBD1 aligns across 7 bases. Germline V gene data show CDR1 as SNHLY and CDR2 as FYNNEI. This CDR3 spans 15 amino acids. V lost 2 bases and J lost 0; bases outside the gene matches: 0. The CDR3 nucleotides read TGTGCCAGCAGTGAAACAGGGGCAACTAATGAAAAACTGTTTTTT. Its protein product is CASSETGATNEKLFF.

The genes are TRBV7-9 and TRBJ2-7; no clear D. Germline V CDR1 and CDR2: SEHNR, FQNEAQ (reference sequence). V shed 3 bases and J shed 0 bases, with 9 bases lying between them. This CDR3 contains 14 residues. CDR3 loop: CASSFTTDSYEQYF. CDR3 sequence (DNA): TGTGCCAGCAGCTTTACAACCGACTCCTACGAGCAGTACTTC.

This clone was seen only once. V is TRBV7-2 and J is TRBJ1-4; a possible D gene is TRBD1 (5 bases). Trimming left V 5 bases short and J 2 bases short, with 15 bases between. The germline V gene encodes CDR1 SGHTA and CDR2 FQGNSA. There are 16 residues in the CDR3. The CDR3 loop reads CASSRDSWSTNEKLFF. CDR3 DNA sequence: TGTGCCAGCAGCCGCGACAGTTGGTCGACTAATGAAAAACTGTTTTTT.

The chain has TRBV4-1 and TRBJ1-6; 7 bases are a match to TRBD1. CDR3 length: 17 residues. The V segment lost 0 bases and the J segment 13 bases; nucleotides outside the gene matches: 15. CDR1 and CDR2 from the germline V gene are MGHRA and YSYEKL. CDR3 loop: CASSQEASGQVNRPLHF. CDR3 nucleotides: TGCGCCAGCAGCCAAGAGGCCTCTGGACAGGTGAATAGGCCCCTCCACTTT.

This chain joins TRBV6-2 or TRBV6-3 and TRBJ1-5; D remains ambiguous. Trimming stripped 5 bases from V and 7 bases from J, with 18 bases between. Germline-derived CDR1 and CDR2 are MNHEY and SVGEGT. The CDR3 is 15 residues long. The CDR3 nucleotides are TGTGCCAGCAGTGACGACGACGGCCTAGGACAGCCCCAGCATTTT. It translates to CASSDDDGLGQPQHF.

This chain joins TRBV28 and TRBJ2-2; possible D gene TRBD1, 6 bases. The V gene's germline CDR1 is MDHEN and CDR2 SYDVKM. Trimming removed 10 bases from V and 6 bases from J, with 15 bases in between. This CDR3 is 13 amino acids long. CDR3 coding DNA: TGTGCCATCCAAGAACAGGGACCCGGGGAGCTGTTTTTT. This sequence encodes CAIQEQGPGELFF.

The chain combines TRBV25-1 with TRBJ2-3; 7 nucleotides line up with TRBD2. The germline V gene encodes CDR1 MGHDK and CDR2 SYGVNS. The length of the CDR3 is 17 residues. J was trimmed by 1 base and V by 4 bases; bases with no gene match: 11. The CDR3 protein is CASSAPNTAGGTDTQYF. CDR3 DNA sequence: TGTGCCAGCAGTGCCCCTAACACGGCGGGGGGCACAGATACGCAGTATTTT.

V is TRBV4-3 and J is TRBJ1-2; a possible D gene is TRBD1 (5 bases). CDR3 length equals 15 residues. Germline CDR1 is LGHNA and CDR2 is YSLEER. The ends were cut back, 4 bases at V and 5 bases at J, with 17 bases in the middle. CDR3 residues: CASSPHTRGVYGYTF. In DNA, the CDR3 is TGCGCCAGCAGCCCCCATACCCGGGGGGTATATGGCTACACCTTC.

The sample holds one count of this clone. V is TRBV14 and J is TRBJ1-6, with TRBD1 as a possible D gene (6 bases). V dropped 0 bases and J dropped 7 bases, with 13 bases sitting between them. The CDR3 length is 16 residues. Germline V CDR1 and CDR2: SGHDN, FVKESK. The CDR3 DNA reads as TGTGCCAGCAGCCAAGATTTACAGGGCGGGAATTCACCCCTCCACTTT. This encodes CASSQDLQGGNSPLHF. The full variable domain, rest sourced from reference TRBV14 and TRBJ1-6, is EAGVTQFPSHSVIEKGQTVTLRCDPISGHDNLYWYRRVMGKEIKFLLHFVKESKQDESGMPNNRFLAERTGGTYSTLKVQPAELEDSGVYFCASSQDLQGGNSPLHFGNGTRLTVT.

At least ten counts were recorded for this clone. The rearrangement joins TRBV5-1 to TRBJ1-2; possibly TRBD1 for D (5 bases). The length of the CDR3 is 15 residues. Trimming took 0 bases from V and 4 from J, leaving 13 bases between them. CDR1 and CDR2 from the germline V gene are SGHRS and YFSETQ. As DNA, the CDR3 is TGCGCCAGCAGCTTGGGGGCAGGGAACAGCTATGGCTACACCTTC. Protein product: CASSLGAGNSYGYTF.

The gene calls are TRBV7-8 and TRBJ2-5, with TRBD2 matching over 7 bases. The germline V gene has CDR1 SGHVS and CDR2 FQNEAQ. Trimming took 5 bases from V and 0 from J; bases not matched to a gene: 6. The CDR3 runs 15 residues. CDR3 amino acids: CASSPWRENQETQYF. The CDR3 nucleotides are TGTGCCAGCAGCCCCTGGCGGGAGAACCAAGAGACCCAGTACTTC.

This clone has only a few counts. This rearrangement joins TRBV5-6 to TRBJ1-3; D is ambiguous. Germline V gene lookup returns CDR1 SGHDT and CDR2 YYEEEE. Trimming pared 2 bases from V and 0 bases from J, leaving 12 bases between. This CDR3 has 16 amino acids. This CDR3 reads CASSFGRLVSGNTIYF. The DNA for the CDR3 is TGTGCCAGCAGCTTCGGTCGGTTGGTCTCTGGAAACACCATATATTTT.

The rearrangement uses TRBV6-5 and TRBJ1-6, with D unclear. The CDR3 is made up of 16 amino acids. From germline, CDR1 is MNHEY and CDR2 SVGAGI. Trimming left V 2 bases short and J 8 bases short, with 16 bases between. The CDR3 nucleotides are TGTGCCAGCAGTTACGGCTCCGCGGCCGGTTATTCACCCCTCCACTTT. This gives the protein CASSYGSAAGYSPLHF.

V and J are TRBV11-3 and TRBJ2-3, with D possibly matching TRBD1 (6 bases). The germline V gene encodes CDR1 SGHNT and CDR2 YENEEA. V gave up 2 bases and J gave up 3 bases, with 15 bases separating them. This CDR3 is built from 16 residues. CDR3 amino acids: CASSLSQGGATDTQYF. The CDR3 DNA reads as TGTGCCAGCAGCTTATCTCAAGGGGGTGCTACAGATACGCAGTATTTT.

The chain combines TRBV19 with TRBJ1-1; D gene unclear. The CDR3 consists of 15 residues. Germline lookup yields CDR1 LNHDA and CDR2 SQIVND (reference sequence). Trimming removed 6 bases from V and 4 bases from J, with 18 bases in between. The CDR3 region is CASRSFGDPGTEAFF. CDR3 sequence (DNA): TGTGCCAGTAGGTCATTCGGGGATCCCGGCACTGAAGCTTTCTTT.

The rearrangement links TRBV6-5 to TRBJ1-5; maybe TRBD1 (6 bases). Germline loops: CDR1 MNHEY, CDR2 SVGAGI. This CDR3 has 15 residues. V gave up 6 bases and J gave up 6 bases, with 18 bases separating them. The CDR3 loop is CASSQGLQGVQPQHF. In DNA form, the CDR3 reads TGTGCCAGCAGCCAGGGGTTACAGGGCGTTCAGCCCCAGCATTTT.

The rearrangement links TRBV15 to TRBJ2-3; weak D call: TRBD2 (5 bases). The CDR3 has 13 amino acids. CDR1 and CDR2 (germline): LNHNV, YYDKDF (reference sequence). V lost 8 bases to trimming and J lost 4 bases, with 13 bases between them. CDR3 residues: CATGNGSPDTQYF. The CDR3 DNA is TGTGCCACCGGAAATGGGAGTCCAGATACGCAGTATTTT.